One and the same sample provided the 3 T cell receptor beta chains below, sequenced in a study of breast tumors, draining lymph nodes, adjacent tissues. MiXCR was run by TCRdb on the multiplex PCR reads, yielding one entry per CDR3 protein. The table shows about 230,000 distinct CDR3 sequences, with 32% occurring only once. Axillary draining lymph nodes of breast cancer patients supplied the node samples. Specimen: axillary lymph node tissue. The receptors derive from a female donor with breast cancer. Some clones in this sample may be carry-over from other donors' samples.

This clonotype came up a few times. The CDR3 sequence: CSALHTTEAFF. DNA of the CDR3: TGCAGTGCACTACACACGACTGAAGCTTTCTTT. The J gene is TRBJ1-1, the V gene TRBV20-1; no definite D call. Per the germline V gene, CDR1 is DFQATT and CDR2 is SNEGSKA (reference sequence). The V end was cut by 6 bases, the J end by 5 bases, with 10 bases between. The CDR3 extends over 11 amino acids.

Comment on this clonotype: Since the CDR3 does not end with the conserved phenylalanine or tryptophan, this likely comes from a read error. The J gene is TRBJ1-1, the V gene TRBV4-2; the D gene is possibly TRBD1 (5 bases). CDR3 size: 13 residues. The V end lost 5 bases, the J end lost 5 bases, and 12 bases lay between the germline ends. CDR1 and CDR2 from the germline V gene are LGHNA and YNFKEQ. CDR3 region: CASSFSGRTEAFL. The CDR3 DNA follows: TGTGCCAGCAGCTTCTCAGGGCGAACTGAAGCTTTCCTT.

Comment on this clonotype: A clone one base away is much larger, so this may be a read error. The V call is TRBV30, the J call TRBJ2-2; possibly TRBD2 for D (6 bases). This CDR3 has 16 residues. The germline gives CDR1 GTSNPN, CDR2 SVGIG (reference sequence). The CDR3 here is CAWSVPGGLLTGGLFF. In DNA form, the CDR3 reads TGTGCCTGGAGTGTACCCGGGGGTTTGTTGACCGGGGGGCTGTTTTTT.